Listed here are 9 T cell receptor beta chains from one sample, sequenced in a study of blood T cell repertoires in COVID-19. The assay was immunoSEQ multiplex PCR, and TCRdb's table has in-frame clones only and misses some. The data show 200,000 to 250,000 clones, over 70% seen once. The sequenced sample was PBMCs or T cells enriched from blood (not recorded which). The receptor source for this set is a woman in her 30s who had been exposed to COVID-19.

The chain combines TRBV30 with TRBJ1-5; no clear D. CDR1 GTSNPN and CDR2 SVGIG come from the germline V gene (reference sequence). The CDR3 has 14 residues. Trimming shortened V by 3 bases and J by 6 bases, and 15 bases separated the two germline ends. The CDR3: CAWSHQSGIQPQHF. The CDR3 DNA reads TGTGCCTGGAGCCACCAGTCGGGGATTCAGCCCCAGCATTTT.

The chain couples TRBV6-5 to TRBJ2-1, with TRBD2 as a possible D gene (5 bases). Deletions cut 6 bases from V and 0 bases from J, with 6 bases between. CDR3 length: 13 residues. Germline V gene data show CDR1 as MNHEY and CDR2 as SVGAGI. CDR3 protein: CASSRDSYNEQFF. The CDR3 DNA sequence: TGTGCCAGCAGCCGGGACTCCTACAATGAGCAGTTCTTC.

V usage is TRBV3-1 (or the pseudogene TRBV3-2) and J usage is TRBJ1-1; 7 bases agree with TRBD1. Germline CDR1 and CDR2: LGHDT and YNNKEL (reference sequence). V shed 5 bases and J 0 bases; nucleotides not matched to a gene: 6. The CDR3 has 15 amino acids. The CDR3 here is CASSGRGTVNTEAFF. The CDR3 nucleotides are TGTGCCAGCAGCGGCCGAGGGACAGTGAACACTGAAGCTTTCTTT.

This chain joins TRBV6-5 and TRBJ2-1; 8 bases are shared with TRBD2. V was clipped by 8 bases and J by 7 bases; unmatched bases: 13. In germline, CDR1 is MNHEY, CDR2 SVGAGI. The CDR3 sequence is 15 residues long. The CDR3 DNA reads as TGTGCCAGCGGTCATTTGGCGGGAGGTCGGAATGAGCAGTTCTTC. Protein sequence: CASGHLAGGRNEQFF.

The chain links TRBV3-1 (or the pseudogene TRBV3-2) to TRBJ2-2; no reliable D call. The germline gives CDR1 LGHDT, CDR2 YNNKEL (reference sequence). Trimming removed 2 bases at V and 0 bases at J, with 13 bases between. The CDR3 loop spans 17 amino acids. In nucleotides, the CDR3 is TGTGCCAGCAGCCAAAGATTGGTAGCCCCGAACACCGGGGAGCTGTTTTTT. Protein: CASSQRLVAPNTGELFF.

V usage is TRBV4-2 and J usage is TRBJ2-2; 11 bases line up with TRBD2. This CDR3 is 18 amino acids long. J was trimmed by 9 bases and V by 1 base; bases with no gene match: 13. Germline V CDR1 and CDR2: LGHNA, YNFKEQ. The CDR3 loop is CASSQAVAGGISDRELFF. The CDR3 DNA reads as TGTGCCAGCAGCCAAGCAGTAGCGGGAGGGATATCCGACCGGGAGCTGTTTTTT.

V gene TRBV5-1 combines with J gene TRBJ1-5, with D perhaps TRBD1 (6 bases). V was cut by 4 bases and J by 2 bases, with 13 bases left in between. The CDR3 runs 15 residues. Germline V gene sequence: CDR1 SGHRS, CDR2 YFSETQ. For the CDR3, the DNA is TGCGCCAGCAGCCTAAATTCAGGGGGCAATCAGCCCCAGCATTTT. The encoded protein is CASSLNSGGNQPQHF.

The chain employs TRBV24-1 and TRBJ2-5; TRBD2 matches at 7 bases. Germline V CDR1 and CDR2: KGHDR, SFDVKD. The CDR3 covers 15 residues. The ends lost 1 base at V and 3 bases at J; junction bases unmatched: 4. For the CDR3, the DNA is TGTGCCACCAGTGATTTTGAAGCGGGAAAAGAGACCCAGTACTTC. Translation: CATSDFEAGKETQYF.

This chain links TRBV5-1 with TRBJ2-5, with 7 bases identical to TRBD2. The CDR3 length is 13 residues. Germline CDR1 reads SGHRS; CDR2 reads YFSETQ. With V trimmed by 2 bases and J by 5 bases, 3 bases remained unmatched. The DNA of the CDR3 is TGCGCCAGCAGCTTCTGGGGAGGGGAGACCCAGTACTTC. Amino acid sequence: CASSFWGGETQYF.